This paragraph covers one T cell receptor (beta chain) sequence. Original processing notes: Estimation of nucleated cell counts relied on the amplification of reference gene primers. Sequencing used immunoSEQ multiplex PCR; TCRdb keeps in-frame clones, though not all of them. D and trimming come from the DNA, and the V and J calls and clone size come from that table. This table holds tens of thousands of clones, roughly 82% found once. This entry belongs to a study of blood T cell repertoires in COVID-19. Overall study context: The United States, Italy and Spain were the sources of the acute and convalescent COVID-19 samples. T cells, B-cell-depleted T cells, or PBMCs supplied cDNA or gDNA.

From germline, CDR1 is LNHDA and CDR2 SQIVND (reference sequence). The CDR3 is 15 amino acids. Trimming removed 6 bases at V and 2 bases at J, with 14 bases between. The receptor comes from a man aged 50 to 60 with acute or convalescent COVID-19. This rearrangement joins TRBV19 to TRBJ1-5, with a tentative D call TRBD1 (6 bases). The specimen was peripheral blood. The CDR3, as DNA: TGTGCCAGTAGAGTTCAGGGGAGAGGCAATCAGCCCCAGCATTTT. The encoded protein is CASRVQGRGNQPQHF.